The 29 T cell receptor beta chains presented below share a single source sample, sequenced in a study of cytomegalovirus exposure and HLA in healthy donors. This PCR relied on a set of 60 Vbeta primers and 13 Jbeta primers. TCRdb's copy holds only in-frame clones and misses some; the assay was immunoSEQ multiplex PCR. The data hold roughly 90,000 clones, with around 77% observed a single time. The sequenced sample consisted of PBMCs. These receptors were obtained from a man aged 25 to 45 in good health and CMV-seronegative.

The genes are TRBV28 and TRBJ2-7, with no clear D. V was pared by 3 bases and J by 2 bases, with 2 bases between. Germline loops: CDR1 MDHEN, CDR2 SYDVKM. The CDR3 has 11 residues. The CDR3 DNA is TGTGCCAGCAGTTTTACCTACGAGCAGTACTTC. Residues: CASSFTYEQYF.

This clone has just a few counts. J is TRBJ2-1 and V is TRBV6-4, with 9 bases fitting TRBD2. The V gene's germline CDR1 is MRHNA and CDR2 SNTAGT. J was trimmed by 4 bases and V by 6 bases; bases with no gene match: 7. This CDR3 comprises 15 residues. The CDR3 loop is CASSVSGGDYNEQFF. Here the CDR3 DNA reads TGTGCCAGCAGCGTTAGCGGGGGAGATTACAATGAGCAGTTCTTC.

This rearrangement joins TRBV5-1 to TRBJ2-3, with 8 positions matching TRBD2. J lost 4 bases, V lost 0 bases, and 7 bases had no gene match. The CDR3 runs 16 residues. From germline, CDR1 is SGHRS and CDR2 YFSETQ. As DNA, the CDR3 is TGCGCCAGCAGCTTGGGACTAGCGAAAGGTGCAGATACGCAGTATTTT. Encoded protein: CASSLGLAKGADTQYF.

The CDR3 DNA is TGCGCCAGCAGCCCGGGACTAGCGTGGAACAATGAGCAGTTCTTC. Its protein is CASSPGLAWNNEQFF. The chain links TRBV5-1 to TRBJ2-1; TRBD2 agrees at 10 bases. The V gene's germline CDR1 is SGHRS and CDR2 YFSETQ. V gave up 4 bases and J gave up 5 bases; unmatched junction bases: 6. This CDR3 region has 15 residues.

The chain is built from TRBV25-1 and TRBJ2-3; 8 nucleotides agree with TRBD2. The CDR3 is made up of 15 amino acids. Trimming at V came to 0 bases and at J to 2 bases, leaving 1 base not matched to a gene. Germline CDR1 reads MGHDK; CDR2 reads SYGVNS. CDR3 sequence reads: CASSEYGRATDTQYF. In DNA form, the CDR3 reads TGTGCCAGCAGTGAATACGGGAGGGCCACAGATACGCAGTATTTT.

V and J are TRBV5-6 and TRBJ2-7, with unresolved D. Germline V gene data show CDR1 as SGHDT and CDR2 as YYEEEE. This CDR3 comprises 13 residues. Trimming cost V 5 bases and J 0 bases, with 9 bases left between them. The DNA for the CDR3 is TGTGCCAGCAGGCCAGGTAACTCCTACGAGCAGTACTTC. This gives the protein CASRPGNSYEQYF.

The chain joins TRBV30 to TRBJ2-1, with D perhaps TRBD2 (6 bases). The V end was cut by 8 bases, the J end by 0 bases, with 17 bases between. Germline CDR1 reads GTSNPN; CDR2 reads SVGIG (reference sequence). The CDR3 is 15 amino acids. CDR3 nucleotide sequence: TGTGCCCGCGAAAGGTACGGGAGCTCCTACAATGAGCAGTTCTTC. This gives the protein CARERYGSSYNEQFF. Using reference TRBV30 and TRBJ2-1 for the parts outside the CDR3, the full variable domain is SQTIHQWPATLVQPVGSPLSLECTVEGTSNPNLYWYRQAAGRGLQLLFYSVGIGQISSEVPQNLSASRPQDRQFILSSKKLLLSDSGFYLCARERYGSSYNEQFFGPGTRLTVL.

The chain joins TRBV19 to TRBJ1-5; 8 bases align to TRBD1. This CDR3 is built from 16 residues. From germline, CDR1 is LNHDA and CDR2 SQIVND (reference sequence). Germline trimming cut 10 bases from V and 3 bases from J; bases unmatched to any gene: 14. The CDR3 loop is CATGRGQEPNNQPQHF. Written as DNA, the CDR3 is TGTGCCACAGGGAGGGGACAGGAGCCAAACAATCAGCCCCAGCATTTT.

This sequence joins TRBV11-3 and TRBJ2-3; a possible D gene is TRBD2 (5 bases). The CDR3 spans 13 residues. Germline CDR1 and CDR2: SGHNT and YENEEA. Trimming removed 4 bases at V and 4 bases at J, with 9 bases between. DNA of the CDR3: TGTGCCAGCAGCTCCTCGGACTCAGATACGCAGTATTTT. It encodes CASSSSDSDTQYF.

This chain joins TRBV27 and TRBJ2-2; tentatively, D is TRBD1 (5 bases). Trimming shortened V by 1 base and J by 1 base, and 16 bases separated the two germline ends. The CDR3 sequence is 18 residues long. The V gene's germline CDR1 is MNHEY and CDR2 SMNVEV (reference sequence). The CDR3 protein is CASSLYAGRTLNTGELFF. CDR3 coding DNA: TGTGCCAGCAGTTTATATGCAGGGCGGACCCTGAACACCGGGGAGCTGTTTTTT.

The rearrangement links TRBV5-6 to TRBJ2-2, with 8 bases identical to TRBD2. After removal of 7 bases from V and 0 bases from J, the junction contained 8 bases not matched to a gene. CDR1 and CDR2 (germline): SGHDT, YYEEEE. The length of the CDR3 is 16 residues. CDR3 amino acids: CASEGLGRANTGELFF. In DNA, the CDR3 is TGTGCCAGCGAGGGACTAGGAAGGGCGAACACCGGGGAGCTGTTTTTT.

The CDR3 nucleotides read TGTGCCAGTAGTATTCCAGGGGCTTCAGCCAAAAACATTCAGTACTTC. It yields the protein CASSIPGASAKNIQYF. The chain links TRBV19 to TRBJ2-4; D may be TRBD1 (6 bases). This CDR3 has 16 residues. CDR1 and CDR2 (germline): LNHDA, SQIVND (reference sequence). Trimming took off 3 bases at V and 0 bases at J, with 12 bases between the two ends.

CDR3 DNA: TGTGCCAGCAGCTTAGGCAGGGGGCGGAAAAAGGCCTATGGCTACACCTTC. Translation: CASSLGRGRKKAYGYTF. The genes are TRBV13 and TRBJ1-2, with 8 positions matching TRBD1. J was trimmed by 4 bases and V by 0 bases; bases with no gene match: 10. CDR3 length: 17 amino acids. The V gene's germline CDR1 is PRHDT and CDR2 FYEKMQ (reference sequence).

CDR3 nucleotide sequence: TGTGCCAGCAGTTTATTTTCAGGAAGGACTGGAAACACCATATATTTT. This encodes CASSLFSGRTGNTIYF. The gene calls are TRBV27 and TRBJ1-3; D remains ambiguous. V was shortened by 1 base and J by 2 bases, with 12 bases between the two germline ends. The germline V gene has CDR1 MNHEY and CDR2 SMNVEV (reference sequence). The CDR3 extends over 16 amino acids.

The V and J genes are TRBV10-1 and TRBJ1-5, with D maybe TRBD1 (5 bases). This CDR3 spans 13 amino acids. From germline, CDR1 is WNHNN and CDR2 SYGVQD (reference sequence). Trimming took off 4 bases at V and 5 bases at J, with 9 bases between the two ends. CDR3 coding DNA: TGCGCCAGCAGTGCAGGGTACGATCAGCCCCAGCATTTT. As protein: CASSAGYDQPQHF.

To note about this clone: Germline is not matched at one junction end, which may reflect a read error. This rearrangement joins TRBV2 to TRBJ2-5; 13 nucleotides agree with TRBD2. The CDR3 has 12 amino acids. The V gene's germline CDR1 is SNHLY and CDR2 FYNNEI. Written as DNA, the CDR3 is TGTGCCAGCCGGACTAGCGGGGGAGGGCACGACTTC. Translated: CASRTSGGGHDF.

V gene TRBV6-6 combines with J gene TRBJ1-5; D is uncertain. Trimming removed 8 bases from V and 2 bases from J, with 7 bases in between. Looked up from germline, CDR1 is MNHNY and CDR2 is SVGAGI (reference sequence). This CDR3 is 12 amino acids long. The CDR3 here is CASAEGNQPQHF. The CDR3 DNA is TGTGCCAGCGCTGAGGGCAATCAGCCCCAGCATTTT.

The chain links TRBV7-6 to TRBJ2-5; TRBD2 matches at 11 bases. Germline V gene lookup returns CDR1 SGHVS and CDR2 FNYEAQ. The CDR3 totals 14 residues. Losses at the gene ends were 5 bases for V and 4 bases for J; bases not matched to a gene: 3. CDR3 bases: TGTGCCAGCAGCCCTAGCGGGGGGCGAGAGACCCAGTACTTC. Its protein is CASSPSGGRETQYF. The full variable domain, its missing parts supplied by reference TRBV7-6 and TRBJ2-5, is GAGVSQSPRYKVTKRGQDVALRCDPISGHVSLYWYRQALGQGPEFLTYFNYEAQQDKSGLPNDRFSAERPEGSISTLTIQRTEQRDSAMYRCASSPSGGRETQYFGPGTRLLVL.

The gene calls are TRBV7-2 and TRBJ1-1; 7 nucleotides match TRBD1. The junction had 4 bases not matched to a gene; V was cut back by 5 bases and J by 1 base. CDR3 length: 14 amino acids. Germline lookup yields CDR1 SGHTA and CDR2 FQGNSA. CDR3 sequence: CASSPGTANTEAFF. The CDR3 nucleotides read TGTGCCAGCAGCCCAGGGACAGCGAACACTGAAGCTTTCTTT.

The V gene is TRBV19, the J gene TRBJ1-5, with 11 bases aligning to TRBD1. With 0 bases clipped from V and 4 bases from J, the junction kept 8 bases outside the gene matches. Germline-derived CDR1 and CDR2 are LNHDA and SQIVND (reference sequence). The CDR3 runs to 18 residues. The CDR3, as DNA: TGTGCCAGTAGTATAGATCTCGGACAGGGGGCTCGGAATCAGCCCCAGCATTTT. It translates to CASSIDLGQGARNQPQHF.

The chain recombines TRBV6-6 with TRBJ2-7; 8 positions agree with TRBD2. After removal of 9 bases from V and 3 bases from J, the junction contained 4 bases not matched to a gene. The germline V gene encodes CDR1 MNHNY and CDR2 SVGAGI (reference sequence). The CDR3 covers 12 residues. The CDR3 spells CARDSGIYEQYF. CDR3 DNA: TGTGCCAGGGATAGCGGGATCTACGAGCAGTACTTC.

The V gene is TRBV18, the J gene TRBJ2-4; TRBD1 matches 10 bases. Germline values: CDR1 KGHSH, CDR2 LQKENI. The CDR3 contains 16 residues. V gave up 3 bases and J gave up 7 bases; unmatched junction bases: 9. The CDR3 sequence: CASSPQLGQGINIQYF. CDR3 in DNA: TGTGCCAGCTCACCTCAACTGGGACAGGGGATTAACATTCAGTACTTC.

This chain connects TRBV19 to TRBJ1-5, with 7 nucleotides matching TRBD1. J lost 5 bases, V lost 7 bases, and 11 bases had no gene match. Looked up from germline, CDR1 is LNHDA and CDR2 is SQIVND (reference sequence). The CDR3 length is 15 residues. The CDR3 bases are TGTGCCAGTAATTTGCAGGGGGTCATAGATCAGCCCCAGCATTTT. Protein sequence: CASNLQGVIDQPQHF.

V gene TRBV7-2 combines with J gene TRBJ1-1; the match to TRBD1 covers 9 bases. J was trimmed by 1 base and V by 5 bases; bases with no gene match: 8. This CDR3 has 16 residues. Looked up from germline, CDR1 is SGHTA and CDR2 is FQGNSA. The chain's CDR3 is CASSPGTGLGNTEAFF. The CDR3 DNA reads TGTGCCAGCAGCCCCGGGACAGGGCTCGGGAACACTGAAGCTTTCTTT.

Note on this clone: The junction and the germline gene differ at one end; a read error may be behind it. Other DNA variants within this sample encode the same CDR3. The chain has TRBV9 and TRBJ1-1; D gene uncertain. Germline V gives CDR1 SGDLS, CDR2 YYNGEE. CDR3 size: 15 residues. CDR3 amino acids: CASSAGDYMNTEAFF. In DNA, the CDR3 is TGTGCCAGCAGCGCGGGAGACTACATGAACACCGAAGCTTTCTTT.

J is TRBJ2-1 and V is TRBV18; D is possibly TRBD2 (5 bases). CDR3 size: 12 residues. CDR1 is KGHSH, CDR2 LQKENI, per germline. Trimming stripped 3 bases from V and 12 bases from J, with 12 bases between. CDR3: CASSPGGFGQFF. CDR3 DNA sequence: TGTGCCAGCTCACCTGGAGGATTCGGGCAGTTCTTC.

V and J are TRBV9 and TRBJ1-2; 10 positions match TRBD1. Trimming took 3 bases from V and 5 from J; bases not matched to a gene: 10. The CDR3 has 16 amino acids. Per the germline V gene, CDR1 is SGDLS and CDR2 is YYNGEE. This CDR3 is CASSDRQGAGRYGYTF. In nucleotides, the CDR3 is TGTGCCAGCAGCGATAGACAGGGGGCGGGACGGTATGGCTACACCTTC.

This clone has only a few counts. J is TRBJ2-7 and V is TRBV4-1, with D perhaps TRBD1 (6 bases). The V and J ends lost 0 bases and 3 bases respectively, with 12 bases between them. In germline, CDR1 is MGHRA, CDR2 YSYEKL. This CDR3 is built from 15 residues. CDR3 region: CASSQETRGGYEQYF. The CDR3 DNA follows: TGCGCCAGCAGCCAAGAAACCAGGGGTGGCTACGAGCAGTACTTC.

The rearrangement joins TRBV7-2 to TRBJ2-2, with 8 bases matching TRBD2. The V and J ends lost 3 bases and 4 bases, in that order; junction bases with no gene match: 7. Germline values: CDR1 SGHTA, CDR2 FQGNSA. The CDR3 covers 16 residues. CDR3 loop: CASSFWQAGGTGELFF. CDR3 nucleotides: TGTGCCAGCAGCTTTTGGCAGGCGGGGGGCACCGGGGAGCTGTTTTTT.